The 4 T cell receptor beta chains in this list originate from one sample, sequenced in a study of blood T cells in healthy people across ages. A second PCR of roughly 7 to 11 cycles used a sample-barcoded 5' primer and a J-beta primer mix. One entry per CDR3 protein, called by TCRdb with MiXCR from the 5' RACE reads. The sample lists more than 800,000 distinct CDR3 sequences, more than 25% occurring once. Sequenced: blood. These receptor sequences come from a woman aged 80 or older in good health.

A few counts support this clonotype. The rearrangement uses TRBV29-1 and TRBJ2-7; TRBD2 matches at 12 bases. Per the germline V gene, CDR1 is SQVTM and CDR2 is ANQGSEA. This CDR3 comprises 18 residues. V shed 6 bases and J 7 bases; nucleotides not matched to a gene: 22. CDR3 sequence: CSVLLAGGPVSKYNEQYF. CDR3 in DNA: TGCAGCGTGTTACTAGCGGGGGGACCCGTATCGAAATACAATGAGCAGTACTTC.

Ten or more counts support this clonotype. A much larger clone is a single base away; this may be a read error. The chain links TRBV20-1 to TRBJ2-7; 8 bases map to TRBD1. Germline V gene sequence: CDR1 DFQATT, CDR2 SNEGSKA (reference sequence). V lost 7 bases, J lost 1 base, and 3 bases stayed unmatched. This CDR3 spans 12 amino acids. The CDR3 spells CSGGQGSYEQYF. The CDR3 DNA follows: TGCAGTGGCGGACAGGGTTCCTACGAGCAGTACTTC.

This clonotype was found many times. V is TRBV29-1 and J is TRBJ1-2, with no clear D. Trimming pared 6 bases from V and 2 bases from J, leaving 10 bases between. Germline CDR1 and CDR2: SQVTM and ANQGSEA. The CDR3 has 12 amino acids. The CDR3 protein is CSVIVQNYGYTF. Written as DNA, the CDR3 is TGCAGCGTAATCGTACAGAACTATGGCTACACCTTC.

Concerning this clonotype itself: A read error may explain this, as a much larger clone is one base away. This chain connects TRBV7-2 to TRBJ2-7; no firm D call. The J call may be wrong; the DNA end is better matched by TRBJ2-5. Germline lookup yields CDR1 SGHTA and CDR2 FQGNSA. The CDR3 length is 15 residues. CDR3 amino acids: CASSLARYRGETQYF. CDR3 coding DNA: TGTGCCAGCAGCTTAGCGCGGTACAGAGGAGAGACCCAGTACTTC.